These T cell receptor beta chains were read from a single sample in a study of blood T cells in healthy people across ages. In TCRdb, the 5' RACE reads were re-called with MiXCR into one record per CDR3 protein. The table includes roughly 1 million distinct CDR3 sequences, approximately 25% detected once. The data were also submitted as part of a second study, on T cells of mothers and their children.

Sample: blood. The origin of the receptors is a girl aged 2 to 10 in good health. Each CDR3 is given with its conserved first and last residue. The D gene is left open where the match is weak. Only part of the rows carry a size: once, few, many, or a class if the clone is expanded.

>TRBJ1-2|NA|TRBD1|TRBV18
CASSPDLRRQGVTGGYTF
TGTGCCAGCTCACCTGACTTAAGGCGACAGGGAGTAACGGGCGGCTACACCTTC
>TRBJ1-2|few|TRBD1|TRBV28
CASKVQGRGNGYTF
TGTGCCAGCAAGGTACAGGGGAGAGGGAATGGCTACACCTTC
>TRBJ1-1|NA|TRBD1|TRBV5-6
CASTTTPGQNMNTEAFF
TGTGCCAGCACCACCACACCGGGACAGAATATGAACACTGAAGCTTTCTTT
>TRBJ2-3|NA|TRBD2|TRBV5-8
CASSTGTSGSYTDTQYF
TGTGCCAGCAGCACCGGGACTAGCGGTTCGTACACAGATACGCAGTATTTT
>TRBJ2-1|NA|NA|TRBV2
CASSEVEWSYNEQFF
TGTGCCAGCAGTGAGGTAGAGTGGTCCTACAATGAGCAGTTCTTC
>TRBJ1-1|NA|NA|TRBV6-5
CASRRDLYTEAFF
TGTGCCAGCAGGAGGGACCTCTACACTGAAGCTTTCTTT
>TRBJ2-1|few|NA|TRBV7-3
CASSLIGAGSYDEQFF
TGTGCCAGCAGCTTAATCGGAGCGGGTTCCTACGATGAGCAGTTCTTC
>TRBJ2-1|once|TRBD1|TRBV3-1
CASSQGTGWYEQFF
TGTGCCAGCAGCCAAGGGACAGGGTGGTATGAGCAGTTCTTC
>TRBJ2-1|few|TRBD2|TRBV19
CASSPGLAGVPHEQFF
TGTGCCAGTAGTCCCGGACTAGCGGGAGTACCCCATGAGCAGTTCTTC
>TRBJ2-5|NA|TRBD2|TRBV4-1
CASSQGAAGGETQYF
TGCGCCAGCAGCCAAGGAGCAGCGGGAGGGGAGACCCAGTACTTC
>TRBJ2-6|NA|NA|TRBV27
CASSLSGLPGANVLTF
TGTGCCAGCAGTTTATCAGGTCTTCCTGGGGCCAACGTCCTGACTTTC
>TRBJ2-4|few|TRBD2|TRBV12-3/TRBV12-4
CASSGQREGLYIQYF
TGTGCCAGCAGTGGCCAGCGGGAGGGTTTGTACATTCAGTACTTC
>TRBJ1-1|NA|NA|TRBV6-6
CASSIFLGNTEAFF
TGTGCCAGCAGTATTTTTCTAGGGAACACTGAAGCTTTCTTT
>TRBJ1-5|NA|NA|TRBV4-1
CASSQEAGVWGQPQHF
TGCGCCAGCAGCCAAGAGGCAGGGGTGTGGGGTCAGCCCCAGCATTTT
>TRBJ2-5|NA|NA|TRBV7-9
CASSFSWRAGETQYF
TGTGCCAGCAGCTTCTCGTGGCGAGCCGGGGAGACTCAGTACTTC
>TRBJ2-1|few|TRBD2|TRBV29-1
CSVTGTSSSYNEQFF
TGCAGCGTTACCGGGACTAGCAGTTCCTACAATGAGCAGTTCTTC
>TRBJ2-7|NA|TRBD2|TRBV27
CASRRTSGYEQYF
TGTGCCAGCAGAAGGACTAGCGGTTACGAGCAGTACTTC
>TRBJ2-7|NA|TRBD1|TRBV29-1
CSVEDPGDRDHEQYF
TGCAGCGTTGAAGATCCGGGCGACAGGGACCACGAGCAGTACTTC
>TRBJ2-3|few|NA|TRBV7-2
CASSLESRGLITDTQYF
TGTGCCAGCAGCTTAGAGTCCCGGGGGCTTATCACAGATACGCAGTATTTT
>TRBJ2-3|few|NA|TRBV7-2
CASSPPPGWADTQYF
TGTGCCAGCAGCCCCCCGCCCGGGTGGGCAGATACGCAGTATTTT
>TRBJ2-7|NA|NA|TRBV6-6
CARVSYEQYF
TGTGCCAGGGTGTCCTACGAGCAGTACTTC
>TRBJ2-5|NA|TRBD1|TRBV29-1
CSVLTQGAQGTQYF
TGCAGCGTCCTTACACAGGGGGCACAAGGGACCCAGTACTTC